This record covers a single T cell receptor (beta chain). Germline CDR1 is SGHTA and CDR2 is FQGNSA. V lost 5 bases, J lost 10 bases, and 21 bases lay in between. This CDR3 comprises 15 residues. This record belongs to a study of blood T cell repertoires in COVID-19. Study-wide context: The United States, Italy and Spain were the sources of the acute and convalescent COVID-19 samples.

In the source study's methods: Quantification of nucleated cells was approximated via reference gene primer amplification. The protocol was immunoSEQ multiplex PCR, while the TCRdb copy is restricted to in-frame clones and leaves out a portion. From that table come the V and J calls and clone size; the DNA was used to work out D and trimming. The data show a few hundred thousand clones, around 90% seen once. The specimen sequenced was peripheral blood. The genes are TRBV7-2 and TRBJ2-1, with D maybe TRBD2 (7 bases). The sequence was obtained from a human donor in a cohort sampled during active COVID-19. The CDR3 loop is CASSPPGGGGREQFF. For the CDR3, the DNA is TGTGCCAGCAGCCCACCCGGGGGCGGGGGACGGGAGCAGTTCTTC.